The sequence of this T cell receptor beta chain was determined in a study of CD8+ T cells in alopecia areata (dated by TCRdb to between 2017 and 2018). Broadly, across the study: Female C3H/HeJ recipients, 7-10 weeks old, were grafted with skin from C3H/HeJ donors with spontaneous alopecia (about 6-13 months old). High-throughput TCRbeta sequencing was used to examine T cell clonal expansion in alopecia areata in both the C3H/HeJ mouse model and human patients. On the human side, TCRbeta sequencing was run on scalp tissue and on sorted CD4+ and CD8+ peripheral blood T cells from healthy controls and from alopecia areata patients with either patchy or totalis/universalis disease. Clonality in the scalp was compared among normal scalp (n=4), patchy alopecia areata scalp (n=8), and alopecia totalis/universalis scalp (n=8). RNA was extracted with the PAXgene miRNA kit for fixed scalp, the miRNeasy kit for PBMCs, and the RNeasy kit for mouse skin. Amplification of TCRbeta CDR3 regions was done by immunoSEQ multiplex PCR using 35 Vbeta forward primers and 13 Jbeta reverse primers.

The library was obtained by the immunoSEQ multiplex PCR assay. RNA was extracted from all samples and reverse transcribed into cDNA as template for TCR sequencing. First-strand cDNA was synthesized using SuperScript III with a 2:1 mix of oligo-dT and random hexamers. A synthetic immune receptor repertoire was used to assess amplification bias, and residual bias was removed computationally. Sequencing of the libraries was done on Illumina HiSeq using 60 bp reads that spanned the CDR3 and were read from J toward V. The authors' pipeline ran thus. Raw reads were preprocessed to remove errors, and CDR3 was defined by IMGT conventions from the conserved cysteine to phenylalanine. To get clonality, Shannon entropy was normalized by log2 of the number of productive unique TCRs and the result was subtracted from 1. Whether each scalp clone was CD4 or CD8 was inferred by checking scalp TCRbeta sequences against the CD4 and CD8 repertoires from sorted blood. This immuneACCESS table, as held by TCRdb, lists in-frame sequences with V and J called but not all clones. Of the missing ones, under half trace to an unresolved V gene in checked studies; the others have no known cause. V and J calls and clone size follow that table, whereas D and trimming were derived from the DNA. The sample has 290,000 or so clones on record, with no singletons. 0.9% to 1.5% of the sample comes from the top ten.

Pooled mouse cutaneous lymph node cells were stained for CD4, CD8alpha, NKG2D, NKG2ACE and other markers, then sorted on a BD Influx. Between the V and J ends, shortened by 1 base and 0 bases respectively, the junction contains 9 bases. Looking up the germline V gene (reference sequence) yields CDR1 FNHDT and CDR2 SITEND. The CDR3 has 15 amino acids, counting the end cysteine and phenylalanine. The DNA shown is the part of the CDR3 that was read: 33 bases, in frame from base 1. Overall study outcomes, separate from this receptor: Unlike mouse skin, where gammadelta T cells dominate, normal human skin contains resident alphabeta T cells that get sequenced too, which complicates analysis of the scalp TCR repertoire. Higher clonality and more expanded CD8+ clones were observed in lesional scalp than in normal scalp, particularly in alopecia totalis/universalis, a finding suggestive of antigenic drive. Shared TCR sequences between patients were less evident than in mice, which may be partly attributable to HLA diversity in the patient population.

Turning to this clone: The antigen it recognizes is unknown. Note that gene names and germline sequences for this receptor are mouse ones. The read ends 4 residues shy of where the CDR3 ends; the end is completed using the germline J gene.

This clonotype was sampled from a C3H/HeJ mouse with alopecia areata. Mice of this line possess the MHC haplotype H2-k. The sequencing input was CD4+ T cells sorted from a lymph node. The V gene is TRBV19 and the J gene is TRBJ2-5; no D gene can be assigned with confidence. The covered CDR3 bases are TGTGCCAGCAGTATAAGCACAATTAACCAAGAC. It codes for CASSISTINQD. The CDR3 in its entirety is CASSISTINQDTQYF.